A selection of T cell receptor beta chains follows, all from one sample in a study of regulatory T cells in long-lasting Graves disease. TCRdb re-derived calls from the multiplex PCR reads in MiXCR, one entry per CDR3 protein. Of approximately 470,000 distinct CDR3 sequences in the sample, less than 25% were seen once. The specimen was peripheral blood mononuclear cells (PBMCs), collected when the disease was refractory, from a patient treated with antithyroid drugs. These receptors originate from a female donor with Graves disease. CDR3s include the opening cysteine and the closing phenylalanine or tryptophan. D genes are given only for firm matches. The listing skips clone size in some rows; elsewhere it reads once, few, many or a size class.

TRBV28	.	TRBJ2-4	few	TGTGCCAGCAGTTTTAATCGGCAGGGGTATACCCAAAACATTCAGTACTTC	CASSFNRQGYTQNIQYF
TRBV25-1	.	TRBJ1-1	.	TGTGCCAGCAGTCGCTCGGACGGGAACACTGAAGCTTTCTTT	CASSRSDGNTEAFF
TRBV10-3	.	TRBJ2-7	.	TGTGCCATCAGCATATCGGAAAACGAGCAGTACTTC	CAISISENEQYF
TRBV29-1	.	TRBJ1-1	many	TGCAGCGGAGCTGGGGCTAAAGCTTTCTTT	CSGAGAKAFF
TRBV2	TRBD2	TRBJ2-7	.	TGTGCCAGCAGGGGAGACCCGACTAGCGGGAGGTACGAGCAGTACTTC	CASRGDPTSGRYEQYF
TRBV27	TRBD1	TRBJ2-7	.	TGTGCCAGCTCGGACAGGCCGACCTACGAGCAGTACTTC	CASSDRPTYEQYF
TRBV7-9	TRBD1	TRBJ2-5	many	TGTGCCAGCAGCTCGAGGGGGCTCGGGGAGACCCAGTACTTC	CASSSRGLGETQYF
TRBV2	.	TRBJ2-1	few	TGTGCCAGCAGTGGGGGGCCAGCGACACTACAAAATGAGCAGTTCTTC	CASSGGPATLQNEQFF
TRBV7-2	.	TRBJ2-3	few	TGTGCCAGCAGCCTATCACATAGCACAGATACGCAGTATTTT	CASSLSHSTDTQYF
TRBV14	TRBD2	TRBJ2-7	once	TGTGCCAGCAGCACGGCAGGGACTAGCGGGAGGAGTTACGAGCAGTACTTC	CASSTAGTSGRSYEQYF
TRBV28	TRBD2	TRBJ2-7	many	TGTGCCAGCAGTTTCCCCTCCGGGACTAGCGGGAGCCTCTACGAGCAGTACTTC	CASSFPSGTSGSLYEQYF
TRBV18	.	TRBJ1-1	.	TGTGCCAGCTCACCAACTTTGGAACTTTCCCGGGGGAACACTGAAGCTTTCTTT	CASSPTLELSRGNTEAFF
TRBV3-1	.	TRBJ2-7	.	TGTGCCAGCAGCCAAGTAAGGAGAGAGCAGTACTTC	CASSQVRREQYF
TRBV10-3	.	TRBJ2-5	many	TGTGCCATCAAAGGGCCCCAAGAGACCCAGTACTTC	CAIKGPQETQYF
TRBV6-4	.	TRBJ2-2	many	TGTGCCAGCAGTCAGGGCCTCGTGGGTGAGACCGGGGAGCTGTTTTTT	CASSQGLVGETGELFF
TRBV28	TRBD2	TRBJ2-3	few	TGTGCCAGCAGGGACAGAATGACTAGCGGGAGAACAGATACGCAGTATTTT	CASRDRMTSGRTDTQYF
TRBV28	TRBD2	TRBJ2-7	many	TGTGCCAGCATGGTAGGAGGGACTAGGGGTTACGAGCAGTACTTC	CASMVGGTRGYEQYF
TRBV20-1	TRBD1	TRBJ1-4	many	TGCAGTGCCCTGGACAGGGTTAATGAAAAACTGTTTTTT	CSALDRVNEKLFF